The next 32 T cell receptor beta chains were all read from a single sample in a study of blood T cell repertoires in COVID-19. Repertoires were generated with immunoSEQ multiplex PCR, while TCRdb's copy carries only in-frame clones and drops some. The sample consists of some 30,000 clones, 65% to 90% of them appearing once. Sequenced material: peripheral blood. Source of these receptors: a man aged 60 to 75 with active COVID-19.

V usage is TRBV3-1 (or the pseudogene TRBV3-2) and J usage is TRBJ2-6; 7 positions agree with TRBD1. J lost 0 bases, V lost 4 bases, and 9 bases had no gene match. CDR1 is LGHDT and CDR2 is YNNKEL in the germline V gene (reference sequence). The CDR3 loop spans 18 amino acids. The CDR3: CASSPIGQALSGANVLTF. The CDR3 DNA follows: TGTGCCAGCAGCCCCATAGGACAGGCCCTCTCTGGGGCCAACGTCCTGACTTTC.

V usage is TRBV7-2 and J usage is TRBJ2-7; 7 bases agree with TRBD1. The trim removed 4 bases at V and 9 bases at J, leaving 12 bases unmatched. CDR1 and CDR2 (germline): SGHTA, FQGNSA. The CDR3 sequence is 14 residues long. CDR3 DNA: TGTGCCAGCAGCTCACTGGCGACAGGGTTGGGGCAGTACTTC. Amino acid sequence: CASSSLATGLGQYF.

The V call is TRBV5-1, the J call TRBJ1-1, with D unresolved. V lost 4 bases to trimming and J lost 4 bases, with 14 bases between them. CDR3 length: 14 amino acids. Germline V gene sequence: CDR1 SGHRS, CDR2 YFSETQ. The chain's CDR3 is CASSRQTAGTEAFF. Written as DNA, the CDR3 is TGCGCCAGCAGCAGGCAAACCGCGGGCACTGAAGCTTTCTTT.

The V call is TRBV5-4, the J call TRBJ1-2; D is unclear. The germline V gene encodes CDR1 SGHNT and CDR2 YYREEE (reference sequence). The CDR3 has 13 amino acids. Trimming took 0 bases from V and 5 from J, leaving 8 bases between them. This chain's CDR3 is CASSLDGSYGYTF. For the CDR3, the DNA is TGTGCCAGCAGCTTGGACGGGAGTTATGGCTACACCTTC.

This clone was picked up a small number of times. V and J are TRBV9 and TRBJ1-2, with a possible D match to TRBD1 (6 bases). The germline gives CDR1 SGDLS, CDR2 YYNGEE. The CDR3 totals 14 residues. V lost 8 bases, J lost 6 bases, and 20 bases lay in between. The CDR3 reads CASGKATGADGYTF. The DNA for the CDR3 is TGTGCCAGTGGGAAGGCGACAGGCGCCGATGGCTACACCTTC.

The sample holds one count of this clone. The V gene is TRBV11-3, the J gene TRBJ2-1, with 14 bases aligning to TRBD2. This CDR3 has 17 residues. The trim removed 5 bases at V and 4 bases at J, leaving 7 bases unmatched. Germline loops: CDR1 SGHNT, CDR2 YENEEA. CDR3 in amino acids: CASSPWTSGRSYNEQFF. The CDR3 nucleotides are TGTGCCAGCAGCCCGTGGACTAGCGGGAGGTCGTACAATGAGCAGTTCTTC.

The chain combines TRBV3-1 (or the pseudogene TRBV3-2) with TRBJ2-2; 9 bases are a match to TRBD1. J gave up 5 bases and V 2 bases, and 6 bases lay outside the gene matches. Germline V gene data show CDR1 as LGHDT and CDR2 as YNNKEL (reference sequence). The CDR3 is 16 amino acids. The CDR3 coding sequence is TGTGCCAGCAGCCAACGAGGGACAGGGAGTACCGGGGAGCTGTTTTTT. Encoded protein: CASSQRGTGSTGELFF.

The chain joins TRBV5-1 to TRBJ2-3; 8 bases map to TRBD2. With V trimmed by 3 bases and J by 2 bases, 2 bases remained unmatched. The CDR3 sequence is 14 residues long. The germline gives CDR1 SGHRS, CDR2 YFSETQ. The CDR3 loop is CASSSGGFTDTQYF. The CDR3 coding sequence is TGCGCCAGCAGCTCGGGAGGGTTCACAGATACGCAGTATTTT. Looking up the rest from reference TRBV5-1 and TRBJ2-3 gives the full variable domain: KAGVTQTPRYLIKTRGQQVTLSCSPISGHRSVSWYQQTPGQGLQFLFEYFSETQRNKGNFPGRFSGRQFSNSRSEMNVSTLELGDSALYLCASSSGGFTDTQYFGPGTRLTVL.

The CDR3, as DNA: TGCGCCAGCAGCTTGAGAGCAGGAACGATGAACACTGAAGCTTTCTTT. This gives the protein CASSLRAGTMNTEAFF. The rearrangement links TRBV5-1 to TRBJ1-1; D remains ambiguous. V dropped 1 base and J dropped 0 bases, with 13 bases sitting between them. Germline V CDR1 and CDR2: SGHRS, YFSETQ. The CDR3 covers 16 residues.

The CDR3 coding sequence is TGCGCCAGCAGCTTGGAGTCCCTAGCCACTGAAGCTTTCTTT. It yields the protein CASSLESLATEAFF. The gene calls are TRBV5-1 and TRBJ1-1, with no clear D. The CDR3 length is 14 residues. CDR1 is SGHRS and CDR2 is YFSETQ in the germline V gene. V was shortened by 0 bases and J by 4 bases, with 10 bases between the two germline ends.

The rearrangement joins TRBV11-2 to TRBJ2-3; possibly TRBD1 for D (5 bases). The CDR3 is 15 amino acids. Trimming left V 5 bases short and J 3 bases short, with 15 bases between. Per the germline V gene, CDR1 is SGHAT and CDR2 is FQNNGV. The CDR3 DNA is TGTGCCAGCAGCCCGACTGGACACCAGACAGATACGCAGTATTTT. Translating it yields CASSPTGHQTDTQYF.

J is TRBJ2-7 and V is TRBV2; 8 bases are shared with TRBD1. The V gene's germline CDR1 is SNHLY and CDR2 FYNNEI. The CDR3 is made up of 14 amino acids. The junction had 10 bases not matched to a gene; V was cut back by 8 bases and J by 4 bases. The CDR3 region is CASEGQGALYEQYF. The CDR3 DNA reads TGTGCCAGCGAGGGGCAGGGGGCCCTTTACGAGCAGTACTTC.

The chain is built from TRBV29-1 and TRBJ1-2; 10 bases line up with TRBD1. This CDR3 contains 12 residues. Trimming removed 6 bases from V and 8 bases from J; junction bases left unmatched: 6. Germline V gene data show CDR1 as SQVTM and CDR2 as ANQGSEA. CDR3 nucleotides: TGCAGCGTAGAGGGACAGGGGTTGGGCTACACCTTC. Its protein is CSVEGQGLGYTF.

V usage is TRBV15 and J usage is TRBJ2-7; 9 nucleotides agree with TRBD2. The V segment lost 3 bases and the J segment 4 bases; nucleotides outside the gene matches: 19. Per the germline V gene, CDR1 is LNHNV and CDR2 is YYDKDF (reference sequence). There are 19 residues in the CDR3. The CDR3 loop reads CATSRGGGGSGRGSYEQYF. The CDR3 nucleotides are TGTGCCACCAGCAGGGGGGGCGGGGGTAGCGGGAGAGGGTCTTACGAGCAGTACTTC.

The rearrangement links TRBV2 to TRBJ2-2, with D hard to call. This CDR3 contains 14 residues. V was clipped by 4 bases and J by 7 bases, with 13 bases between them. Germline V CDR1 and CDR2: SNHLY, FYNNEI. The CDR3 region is CASSVLESNGELFF. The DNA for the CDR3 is TGTGCCAGCAGTGTTCTGGAGTCTAACGGGGAGCTGTTTTTT.

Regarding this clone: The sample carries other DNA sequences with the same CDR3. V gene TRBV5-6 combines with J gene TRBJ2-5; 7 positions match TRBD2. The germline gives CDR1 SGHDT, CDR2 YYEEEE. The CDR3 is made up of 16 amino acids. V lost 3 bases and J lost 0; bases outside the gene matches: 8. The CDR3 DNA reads TGTGCCAGCAGCTCTCGGGGGGAGGGATACCAAGAGACCCAGTACTTC. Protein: CASSSRGEGYQETQYF.

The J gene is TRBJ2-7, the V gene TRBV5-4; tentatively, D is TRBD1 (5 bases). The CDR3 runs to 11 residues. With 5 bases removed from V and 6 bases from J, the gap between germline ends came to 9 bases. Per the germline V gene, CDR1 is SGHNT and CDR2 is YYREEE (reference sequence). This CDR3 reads CASRKDSEQYF. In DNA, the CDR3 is TGTGCCAGCAGAAAAGACAGCGAGCAGTACTTC.

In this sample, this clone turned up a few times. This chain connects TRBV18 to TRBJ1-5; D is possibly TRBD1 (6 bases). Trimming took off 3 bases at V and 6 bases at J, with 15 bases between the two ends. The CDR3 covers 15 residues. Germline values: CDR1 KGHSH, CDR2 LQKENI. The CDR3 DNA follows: TGTGCCAGCTCACCGGACAGTAATCGGGGTCAGCCCCAGCATTTT. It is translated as CASSPDSNRGQPQHF. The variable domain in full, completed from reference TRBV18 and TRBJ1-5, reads NAGVMQNPRHLVRRRGQEARLRCSPMKGHSHVYWYRQLPEEGLKFMVYLQKENIIDESGMPKERFSAEFPKEGPSILRIQQVVRGDSAAYFCASSPDSNRGQPQHFGDGTRLSIL.

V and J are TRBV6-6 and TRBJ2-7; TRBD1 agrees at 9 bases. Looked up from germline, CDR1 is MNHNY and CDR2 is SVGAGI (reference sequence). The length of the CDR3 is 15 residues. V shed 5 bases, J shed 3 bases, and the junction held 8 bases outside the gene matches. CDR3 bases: TGTGCCAGCAGTGCCGAGACAGGGGGGGGCTACGAGCAGTACTTC. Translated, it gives CASSAETGGGYEQYF.

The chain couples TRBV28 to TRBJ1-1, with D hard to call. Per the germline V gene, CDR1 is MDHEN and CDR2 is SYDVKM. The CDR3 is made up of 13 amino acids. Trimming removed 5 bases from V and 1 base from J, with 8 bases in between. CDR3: CASSPRENTEAFF. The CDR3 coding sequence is TGTGCCAGCAGTCCCCGCGAGAACACTGAAGCTTTCTTT.

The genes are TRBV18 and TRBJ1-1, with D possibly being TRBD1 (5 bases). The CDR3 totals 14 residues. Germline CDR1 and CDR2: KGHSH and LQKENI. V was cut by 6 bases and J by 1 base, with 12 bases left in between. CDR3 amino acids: CASSRGLENTEAFF. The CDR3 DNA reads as TGTGCCAGCTCCCGGGGACTGGAGAACACTGAAGCTTTCTTT.

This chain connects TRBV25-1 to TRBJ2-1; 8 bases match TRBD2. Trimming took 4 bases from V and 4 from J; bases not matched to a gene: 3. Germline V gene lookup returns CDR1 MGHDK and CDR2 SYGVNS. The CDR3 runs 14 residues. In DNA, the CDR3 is TGTGCCAGCAGTGTGACTAGCGCGTACAATGAGCAGTTCTTC. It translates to CASSVTSAYNEQFF.

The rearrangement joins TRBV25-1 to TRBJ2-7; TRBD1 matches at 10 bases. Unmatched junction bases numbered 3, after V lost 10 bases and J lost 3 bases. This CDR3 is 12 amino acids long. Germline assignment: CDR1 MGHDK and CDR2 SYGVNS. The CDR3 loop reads CATGQGFYEQYF. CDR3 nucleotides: TGTGCCACGGGACAGGGGTTCTACGAGCAGTACTTC.

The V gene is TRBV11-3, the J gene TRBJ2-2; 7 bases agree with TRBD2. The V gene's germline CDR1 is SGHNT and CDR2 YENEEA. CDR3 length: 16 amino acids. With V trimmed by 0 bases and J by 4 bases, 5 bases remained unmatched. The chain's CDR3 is CASSLEAGDGTGELFF. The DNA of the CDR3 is TGTGCCAGCAGCTTAGAGGCGGGAGACGGCACCGGGGAGCTGTTTTTT.

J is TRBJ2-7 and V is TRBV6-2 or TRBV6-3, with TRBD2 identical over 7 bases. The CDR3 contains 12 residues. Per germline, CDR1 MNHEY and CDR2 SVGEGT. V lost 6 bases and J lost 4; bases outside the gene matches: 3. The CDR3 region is CASSRGSYEQYV. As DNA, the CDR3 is TGTGCCAGCAGCCGCGGGAGTTACGAGCAGTACGTC.

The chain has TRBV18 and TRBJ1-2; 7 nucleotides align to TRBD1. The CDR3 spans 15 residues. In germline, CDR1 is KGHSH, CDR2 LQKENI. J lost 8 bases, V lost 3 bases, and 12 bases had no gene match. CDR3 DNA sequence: TGTGCCAGCTCACCCCTAGACAGGGCCCAACGAGGCTACACCTTC. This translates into CASSPLDRAQRGYTF. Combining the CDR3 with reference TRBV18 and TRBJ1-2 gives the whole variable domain NAGVMQNPRHLVRRRGQEARLRCSPMKGHSHVYWYRQLPEEGLKFMVYLQKENIIDESGMPKERFSAEFPKEGPSILRIQQVVRGDSAAYFCASSPLDRAQRGYTFGSGTRLTVV.

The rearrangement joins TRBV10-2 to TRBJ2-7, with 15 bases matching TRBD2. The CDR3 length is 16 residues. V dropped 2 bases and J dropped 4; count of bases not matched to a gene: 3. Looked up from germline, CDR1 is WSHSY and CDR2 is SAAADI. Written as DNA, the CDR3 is TGCGCCAGCAGTGAGGGACTAGCGGGAGGGAGGTACGAGCAGTACTTC. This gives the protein CASSEGLAGGRYEQYF.

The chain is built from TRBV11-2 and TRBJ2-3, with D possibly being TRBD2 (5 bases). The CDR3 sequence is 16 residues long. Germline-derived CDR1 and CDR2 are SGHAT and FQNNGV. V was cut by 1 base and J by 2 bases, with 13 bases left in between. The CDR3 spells CASSLGSSLDTDTQYF. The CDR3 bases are TGTGCCAGCAGCTTAGGTTCTAGCTTAGACACAGATACGCAGTATTTT.

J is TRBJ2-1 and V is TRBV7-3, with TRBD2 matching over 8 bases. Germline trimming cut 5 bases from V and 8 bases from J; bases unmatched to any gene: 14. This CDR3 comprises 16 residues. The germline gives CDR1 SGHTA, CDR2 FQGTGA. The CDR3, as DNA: TGTGCCAGCAGCCCCATGAGCGGGAGTCTAGTTCATGAGCAGTTCTTC. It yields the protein CASSPMSGSLVHEQFF.

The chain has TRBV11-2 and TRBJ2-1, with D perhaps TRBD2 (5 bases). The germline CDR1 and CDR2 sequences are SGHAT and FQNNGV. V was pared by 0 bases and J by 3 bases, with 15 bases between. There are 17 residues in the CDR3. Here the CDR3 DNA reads TGTGCCAGCAGCTTAGATCTCGGCGGACTTTTCTACAATGAGCAGTTCTTC. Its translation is CASSLDLGGLFYNEQFF.

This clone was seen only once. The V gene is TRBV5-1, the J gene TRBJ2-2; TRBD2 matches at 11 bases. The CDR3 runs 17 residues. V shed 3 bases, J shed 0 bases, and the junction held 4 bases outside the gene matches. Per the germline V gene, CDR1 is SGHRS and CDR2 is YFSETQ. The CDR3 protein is CASSWTSGSPNTGELFF. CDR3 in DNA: TGCGCCAGCAGCTGGACTAGCGGGTCTCCGAACACCGGGGAGCTGTTTTTT.

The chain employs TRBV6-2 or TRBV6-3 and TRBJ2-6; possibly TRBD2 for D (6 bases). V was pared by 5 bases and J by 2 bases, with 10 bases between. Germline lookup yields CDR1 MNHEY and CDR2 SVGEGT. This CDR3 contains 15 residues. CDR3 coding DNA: TGTGCCAGCAGTGGGGAGGTAGCTGGGGCCAACGTCCTGACTTTC. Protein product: CASSGEVAGANVLTF.